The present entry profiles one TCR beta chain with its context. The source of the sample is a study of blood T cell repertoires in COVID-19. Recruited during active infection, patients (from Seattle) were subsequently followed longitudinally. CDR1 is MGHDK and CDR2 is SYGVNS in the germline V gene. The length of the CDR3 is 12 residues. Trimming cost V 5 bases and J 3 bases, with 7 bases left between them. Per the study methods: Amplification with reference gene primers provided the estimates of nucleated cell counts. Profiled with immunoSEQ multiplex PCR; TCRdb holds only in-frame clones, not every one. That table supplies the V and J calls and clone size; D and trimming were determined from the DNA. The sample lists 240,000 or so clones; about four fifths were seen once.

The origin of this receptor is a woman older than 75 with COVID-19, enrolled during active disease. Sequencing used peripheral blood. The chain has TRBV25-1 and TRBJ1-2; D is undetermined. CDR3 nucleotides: TGTGCCAGCAGTAAATTAGACTATGGCTACACCTTC. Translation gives CASSKLDYGYTF.